Here is one T cell receptor beta chain with its context. Its antigen is as yet unknown. Sorting with CD45RO/CCR7/CD25/CD127/CD95/CD27 yielded naive, central memory, regulatory and stem-like memory CD4+ cells. The CDR3 runs to 16 residues. V was pared by 4 bases and J by 5 bases, with 7 bases of the junction left unmatched. Germline lookup yields CDR1 SNHLY and CDR2 FYNNEI. This sample is drawn from a study of beta chain features in type 1 diabetes. Study context: In all, 107,917,701 sorted cells from all samples were analyzed.

Investigators reverse transcribed all isolated RNA, so they sequenced expressed TCRB transcripts. Profiled with immunoSEQ multiplex PCR; TCRdb holds only in-frame clones, not every one. Seen here are 860,000 or so clones, 17% observed once, and the top ten hold 0.023%. Study-level points and caveats: Patients showed naive, central memory and Treg TCRB repertoires that appeared more similar than those of healthy donors.

The receptor's source is a young woman in good health. This chain uses TRBV2 with TRBJ2-1, with 11 bases matching TRBD2. Sequenced input: naive CD4+ T cells from blood. The chain's CDR3 is CASSGASGRLNNEQFF. DNA for the CDR3: TGTGCCAGCAGTGGGGCTAGCGGGAGGCTCAACAATGAGCAGTTCTTC.